These T cell receptor beta chains were read from a single sample in a study of beta chain features in type 1 diabetes. Repertoires were generated with immunoSEQ multiplex PCR, while TCRdb's copy carries only in-frame clones and drops some. Here the sample spans just over 450,000 clones, 30% being singletons. The sequencing sample was made of naive CD4+ T cells from blood. The receptors were sampled from a young man in good health. CDR3s include the opening cysteine and the closing phenylalanine or tryptophan. Each record gives: V gene, J gene, D gene, clone size, CDR3 protein, CDR3 DNA. The D gene is left open where the match is weak. Clone sizes are given selectively: once, few, many, or a class where the clone is expanded.

TRBV5-6,TRBJ2-3,.,.,CASSLPATDTQYF,TGTGCCAGCAGCTTGCCCGCGACAGATACGCAGTATTTT
TRBV5-5,TRBJ2-4,.,.,CASIPGAGNIQYF,TGTGCCAGCATCCCTGGGGCAGGGAACATTCAGTACTTC
TRBV7-2,TRBJ1-2,.,.,CASSLAPGGGSGYTF,TGTGCCAGCAGCTTAGCCCCAGGAGGAGGGTCTGGCTACACCTTC
TRBV28,TRBJ2-4,.,.,CASSLRGGGSLAKNIQYF,TGTGCCAGCAGTTTACGTGGTGGCGGATCCCTAGCCAAAAACATTCAGTACTTC
TRBV6-5,TRBJ2-7,.,few,CASSPERGYEQYF,TGTGCCAGCAGTCCAGAGAGGGGTTACGAGCAGTACTTC
TRBV25-1,TRBJ2-1,.,.,CASSDSGGTRAYNEQFF,TGTGCCAGCAGTGACTCGGGCGGGACACGCGCCTACAATGAGCAGTTCTTC
TRBV9,TRBJ2-7,.,.,CASSQSSGSGSYEQYF,TGTGCCAGCAGCCAAAGTTCGGGCAGTGGCTCCTACGAGCAGTACTTC
TRBV7-8,TRBJ2-1,TRBD2,.,CASYLGAGGNNEQFF,TGTGCCAGCTACCTTGGCGCGGGAGGGAACAATGAGCAGTTCTTC
TRBV27,TRBJ2-5,TRBD2,few,CASSDKRGLVEETQYF,TGTGCCAGCAGCGATAAGAGGGGACTAGTGGAAGAGACCCAGTACTTC
TRBV29-1,TRBJ2-1,.,.,CSVRVSHDNEQFF,TGCAGCGTGCGGGTCTCCCACGACAATGAGCAGTTCTTC
TRBV19,TRBJ1-5,.,.,CASSPGSNQPQHF,TGTGCCAGTAGTCCAGGGAGCAATCAGCCCCAGCATTTT
TRBV28,TRBJ2-7,.,few,CASSPGIAYEQYF,TGTGCCAGCAGCCCCGGGATCGCCTACGAGCAGTACTTC
TRBV25-1,TRBJ2-5,.,few,CASSGWETQYF,TGTGCCAGCAGCGGCTGGGAGACCCAGTACTTC
TRBV28,TRBJ2-2,TRBD1,.,CASSPTGTGDTGELFF,TGTGCCAGCAGCCCCACCGGGACAGGGGACACCGGGGAGCTGTTTTTT
TRBV2,TRBJ1-2,.,.,CASSGDWFGYTF,TGTGCCAGCAGTGGGGACTGGTTTGGCTACACCTTC
TRBV6-6,TRBJ2-1,.,.,CASSYYGSSNEQFF,TGTGCCAGCAGTTACTACGGGAGCAGCAATGAGCAGTTCTTC
TRBV19,TRBJ2-1,TRBD2,.,CASSIFSGRWNEQFF,TGTGCCAGTAGTATTTTTAGCGGGAGATGGAATGAGCAGTTCTTC
TRBV30,TRBJ2-1,TRBD2,.,CAWKGREAFSYNEQFF,TGTGCCTGGAAGGGACGGGAGGCCTTCTCCTACAATGAGCAGTTCTTC
TRBV30,TRBJ2-7,TRBD2,few,CACRDYPYEQYF,TGTGCCTGTCGGGACTACCCCTACGAGCAGTACTTC
TRBV18,TRBJ2-1,TRBD2,.,CASSGLADSYNEQFF,TGTGCCAGCTCAGGACTAGCAGACTCCTACAATGAGCAGTTCTTC
TRBV5-1,TRBJ2-1,.,few,CASTLAPGTYNEQFF,TGCGCCAGCACCTTGGCCCCAGGGACCTACAATGAGCAGTTCTTC
TRBV7-9,TRBJ2-5,TRBD2,few,CASSSGTSGRGQETQYF,TGTGCCAGCAGCTCCGGGACTAGCGGGAGAGGACAAGAGACCCAGTACTTC
TRBV29-1,TRBJ2-3,TRBD2,.,CSALTSGPGGTQYF,TGCAGCGCTCTTACTAGCGGGCCCGGTGGTACGCAGTATTTT
TRBV29-1,TRBJ2-3,.,.,CSVLEVASTDTQYF,TGCAGCGTCTTAGAGGTGGCAAGCACAGATACGCAGTATTTT
TRBV18,TRBJ2-5,.,.,CASSPLNFQETQYF,TGTGCCAGCTCACCATTGAATTTCCAAGAGACCCAGTACTTC
TRBV6-6,TRBJ2-3,.,.,CASSYQIDSPDTQYF,TGTGCCAGCAGTTATCAAATCGACAGCCCAGATACGCAGTATTTT